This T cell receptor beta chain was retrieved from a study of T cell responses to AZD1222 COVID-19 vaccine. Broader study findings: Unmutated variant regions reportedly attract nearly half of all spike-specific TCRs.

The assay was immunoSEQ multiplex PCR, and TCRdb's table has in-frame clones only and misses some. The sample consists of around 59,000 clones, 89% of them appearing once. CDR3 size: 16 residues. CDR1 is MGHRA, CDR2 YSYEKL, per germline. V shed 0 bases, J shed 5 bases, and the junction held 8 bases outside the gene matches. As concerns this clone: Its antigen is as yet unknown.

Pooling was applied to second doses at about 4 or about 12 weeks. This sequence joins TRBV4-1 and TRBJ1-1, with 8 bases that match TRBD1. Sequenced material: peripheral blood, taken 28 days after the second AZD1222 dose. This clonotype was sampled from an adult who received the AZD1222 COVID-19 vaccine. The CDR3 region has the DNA TGCGCCAGCAGCCAAGATCAAGACAGGGGATATACTGAAGCTTTCTTT. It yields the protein CASSQDQDRGYTEAFF.